This passage covers 24 T cell receptor beta chains from one sample sequenced in a study of T cells after yellow fever vaccination. TCRdb analysed the 5' RACE reads with MiXCR anew, one entry per CDR3 protein. The repertoire holds 360,000 or so distinct CDR3 sequences, with approximately 10% as singletons. The specimen was PBMCs, collected on the day of the first yellow fever vaccination. The receptors shown here come from a man aged 18 to 30 who received the YFV17D yellow fever vaccine.

This clonotype occurred many times. The rearrangement joins TRBV7-2 to TRBJ2-1; D unclear. Per germline, CDR1 SGHTA and CDR2 FQGNSA. The CDR3 is 13 amino acids. V lost 2 bases and J 7 bases, leaving 9 bases between the germline ends. The CDR3 DNA sequence: TGTGCCAGCAGCTTAAAAAGTAGAAATGAGCAGTTCTTC. Its translation: CASSLKSRNEQFF.

This clonotype has a handful of counts. The chain uses TRBV2 and TRBJ2-1; D is undetermined. The CDR3 length is 14 residues. V was cut by 6 bases and J by 2 bases, with 11 bases left in between. Germline lookup yields CDR1 SNHLY and CDR2 FYNNEI. The CDR3 spells CASRGTSPYNEQFF. For the CDR3, the DNA is TGTGCCAGCAGGGGAACATCCCCCTACAATGAGCAGTTCTTC.

This clonotype was seen repeatedly, ten times or more. The V gene is TRBV6-1, the J gene TRBJ2-7; a weak D match, TRBD1 (5 bases). The CDR3 is 14 residues long. Trimming took 1 base from V and 2 from J, leaving 9 bases between them. CDR1 is MNHNS, CDR2 SASEGT, per germline. The DNA of the CDR3 is TGTGCCAGCAGTGAAGAGGGGCCGACCTACGAGCAGTACTTC. Translation gives CASSEEGPTYEQYF.

A few counts support this clonotype. V gene TRBV4-1 combines with J gene TRBJ2-7; D remains unclear. The V and J ends lost 2 bases and 0 bases respectively, with 5 bases between them. Germline V gene lookup returns CDR1 MGHRA and CDR2 YSYEKL. The CDR3 sequence is 13 residues long. The chain's CDR3 is CASSQPHSYEQYF. The CDR3 bases are TGCGCCAGCAGCCAACCCCACTCCTACGAGCAGTACTTC.

This clonotype has a count of ten or more. J is TRBJ2-3 and V is TRBV9; D unresolved. CDR1 and CDR2 from the germline V gene are SGDLS and YYNGEE. This CDR3 contains 14 residues. Trimming stripped 3 bases from V and 6 bases from J, with 14 bases between. Written as DNA, the CDR3 is TGTGCCAGCAGCGAATCCCCTAACGGGGATACGCAGTATTTT. It yields the protein CASSESPNGDTQYF.

This clonotype was seen a handful of times. The chain carries TRBV2 and TRBJ2-7; TRBD1 might be the D (6 bases). With 6 bases removed from V and 3 bases from J, the gap between germline ends came to 15 bases. Germline V lookup: CDR1 SNHLY, CDR2 FYNNEI. CDR3 length equals 14 residues. This chain's CDR3 is CASRGNGGSYEQYV. The CDR3 DNA sequence: TGTGCCAGCAGGGGAAATGGGGGCAGCTACGAGCAGTACGTC.

This clonotype was picked up a small number of times. This sequence joins TRBV5-1 and TRBJ2-5; no firm D call. Germline lookup yields CDR1 SGHRS and CDR2 YFSETQ. The CDR3 totals 14 residues. The V end was cut by 1 base, the J end by 1 base, with 8 bases between. CDR3 nucleotide sequence: TGCGCCAGCAGCTTGCGACAACCCCAAGAGACCCAGTACTTC. This translates into CASSLRQPQETQYF.

This clonotype has a handful of counts. The chain has TRBV2 and TRBJ2-3; 8 bases map to TRBD2. V lost 7 bases, J lost 5 bases, and 11 bases stayed unmatched. Germline V gene data show CDR1 as SNHLY and CDR2 as FYNNEI. The CDR3 runs to 15 residues. This CDR3 is CASIGIAGLVDTQYF. CDR3 nucleotides: TGTGCCAGCATTGGGATAGCGGGGTTGGTAGATACGCAGTATTTT. Supplemented by reference TRBV2 and TRBJ2-3, the full variable domain reads EPEVTQTPSHQVTQMGQEVILRCVPISNHLYFYWYRQILGQKVEFLVSFYNNEISEKSEIFDDQFSVERPDGSNFTLKIRSTKLEDSAMYFCASIGIAGLVDTQYFGPGTRLTVL.

This clonotype has only a few counts. The gene calls are TRBV6-1 and TRBJ1-2, with a possible D match to TRBD1 (5 bases). The CDR3 runs to 13 residues. Trimming stripped 6 bases from V and 3 bases from J, with 11 bases between. Germline loops: CDR1 MNHNS, CDR2 SASEGT. The CDR3 DNA sequence: TGTGCCAGCAGCTTGACAGAGGACTATGGCTACACCTTC. This sequence encodes CASSLTEDYGYTF.

This chain connects TRBV11-2 to TRBJ2-1; D is tentatively TRBD1 or TRBD2 (5 bases each). The V and J ends lost 0 bases and 6 bases respectively, with 12 bases between them. In germline, CDR1 is SGHAT, CDR2 FQNNGV. This CDR3 is 15 amino acids long. CDR3 DNA sequence: TGTGCCAGCAGCTTAGACAGGGTGGGGGTCAATGAGCAGTTCTTC. Protein sequence: CASSLDRVGVNEQFF.

In its sample, this clonotype was seen many times. The chain uses TRBV20-1 and TRBJ2-3, with 9 bases identical to TRBD1. Losses at the gene ends were 0 bases for V and 3 bases for J; bases not matched to a gene: 1. The CDR3 extends over 14 amino acids. CDR1 and CDR2 (germline): DFQATT, SNEGSKA (reference sequence). CDR3 residues: CSAREGTGTDTQYF. The CDR3, as DNA: TGCAGTGCTAGAGAGGGGACAGGGACAGATACGCAGTATTTT.

This clonotype was detected a few times. The rearrangement uses TRBV5-1 and TRBJ2-1; tentative D call: TRBD2 (5 bases). The V end lost 0 bases, the J end lost 10 bases, and 17 bases lay between the germline ends. This CDR3 has 15 residues. Germline CDR1 reads SGHRS; CDR2 reads YFSETQ. CDR3 coding DNA: TGCGCCAGCAGCTTGGGAGTACGGACTCCCGAAGAGCAGTTCTTC. Translated: CASSLGVRTPEEQFF.

V gene TRBV5-1 combines with J gene TRBJ2-3; 10 positions agree with TRBD1. Germline-derived CDR1 and CDR2 are SGHRS and YFSETQ. This CDR3 is 15 amino acids long. V was clipped by 4 bases and J by 6 bases; unmatched bases: 8. CDR3 nucleotides: TGCGCCAGCAGCCCACCAGGACAGGGGGTGGATACGCAGTATTTT. As protein: CASSPPGQGVDTQYF.

About this clonotype: One base away lies a much larger clone, so this may be a sequencing read error. The genes are TRBV3-1 and TRBJ2-3; TRBD1 or TRBD2 may be the D gene (5 bases each). The CDR3 is made up of 15 amino acids. Per the germline V gene, CDR1 is LGHDT and CDR2 is YNNKEL (reference sequence). The CDR3 loop is CGSSRGVEGTDTQYF. CDR3 nucleotides: TGTGGCAGCAGCCGAGGGGTGGAAGGCACAGATACGCAGTATTTT.

This clonotype was counted at least ten times. V is TRBV6-2 or TRBV6-3 and J is TRBJ2-7; 10 nucleotides agree with TRBD1. Germline CDR1 MNHEY, CDR2 SVGEGT. The CDR3 totals 15 residues. V shed 5 bases and J 3 bases; nucleotides not matched to a gene: 7. CDR3 protein: CASSPIGQGVYEQYF. As DNA, the CDR3 is TGTGCCAGCAGTCCAATTGGACAGGGGGTCTACGAGCAGTACTTC.

This clonotype came up a few times. The rearrangement uses TRBV5-1 and TRBJ1-2; D is undetermined. CDR1 SGHRS and CDR2 YFSETQ come from the germline V gene. The V and J ends lost 0 bases and 1 base respectively, with 7 bases between them. CDR3 length: 14 amino acids. CDR3 in amino acids: CASSLETINYGYTF. In DNA, the CDR3 is TGCGCCAGCAGCTTGGAGACAATTAACTATGGCTACACCTTC.

This clonotype has a handful of counts. The chain links TRBV14 to TRBJ2-1; perhaps TRBD2 as D (5 bases). The germline V gene encodes CDR1 SGHDN and CDR2 FVKESK. This CDR3 has 16 amino acids. The V gene lost 0 bases and the J gene lost 4 bases, with 13 bases spanning the gap. Here the CDR3 DNA reads TGTGCCAGCAGCCAAGATTACGGGAACCCTTACAATGAGCAGTTCTTC. Its protein is CASSQDYGNPYNEQFF.

This clonotype was picked up a small number of times. The V call is TRBV5-4, the J call TRBJ2-5, with 9 bases identical to TRBD1. Trimming removed 4 bases from V and 5 bases from J; junction bases left unmatched: 9. Germline CDR1 is SGHNT and CDR2 is YYREEE (reference sequence). The CDR3 runs 15 residues. CDR3 in DNA: TGTGCCAGCAGCAAGGGACAGGGTTATAGGGAGACCCAGTACTTC. Residues: CASSKGQGYRETQYF.

As DNA, the CDR3 is TGTGCCAGCAGTCAGGGAAGGGACGAGCAGTACTTC. This codes for CASSQGRDEQYF. The rearrangement uses TRBV6-6 and TRBJ2-7; a weak D match, TRBD1 (5 bases). The CDR3 spans 12 residues. Trimming cost V 5 bases and J 5 bases, with 10 bases left between them. Germline CDR1 and CDR2: MNHNY and SVGAGI (reference sequence).

This clonotype was counted between two and nine times. The chain joins TRBV29-1 to TRBJ2-5, with 9 bases lining up with TRBD2. V lost 4 bases to trimming and J lost 4 bases; unmatched junction nucleotides: 7. Germline values: CDR1 SQVTM, CDR2 ANQGSEA. CDR3 length equals 14 residues. The CDR3 DNA sequence: TGCAGCGTTGTGGCTAGCGGGGCCCCAGAGACCCAGTACTTC. It codes for CSVVASGAPETQYF.

The rearrangement uses TRBV6-5 and TRBJ2-7, with D maybe TRBD1 (6 bases). The V end lost 5 bases, the J end lost 9 bases, and 11 bases lay between the germline ends. CDR3 length equals 11 residues. The germline V gene has CDR1 MNHEY and CDR2 SVGAGI. Written as DNA, the CDR3 is TGTGCCAGCAGTCAAACAGGGCGGCAGTACTTC. Translated: CASSQTGRQYF.

Ten or more counts support this clonotype. The chain is built from TRBV4-2 and TRBJ2-2; 10 nucleotides agree with TRBD1. Germline trimming cut 3 bases from V and 4 bases from J; bases unmatched to any gene: 2. From germline, CDR1 is LGHNA and CDR2 YNFKEQ. The CDR3 runs 15 residues. The CDR3 bases are TGTGCCAGCAGCCAGGGGACAGGGGTCACCGGGGAGCTGTTTTTT. It specifies CASSQGTGVTGELFF.

This chain links TRBV11-2 with TRBJ1-1; the D is unclear. The CDR3 contains 14 residues. The V end was cut by 3 bases, the J end by 3 bases, with 11 bases between. The germline V gene encodes CDR1 SGHAT and CDR2 FQNNGV. The CDR3 protein is CASSFGPRDTEAFF. In DNA form, the CDR3 reads TGTGCCAGCAGCTTTGGGCCAAGGGACACTGAAGCTTTCTTT.

The chain combines TRBV20-1 with TRBJ2-1, with TRBD2 matching 12 bases. After removal of 0 bases from V and 0 bases from J, the junction contained 3 bases not matched to a gene. Per the germline V gene, CDR1 is DFQATT and CDR2 is SNEGSKA (reference sequence). The CDR3 is 17 residues long. As DNA, the CDR3 is TGCAGTGCTAGAGATGCTAGCGGGGGGGCCTCCTACAATGAGCAGTTCTTC. Translating gives CSARDASGGASYNEQFF.